This T cell receptor beta chain was captured by sequencing in a study of CD8+CD57+ T cells in acquired aplastic anemia. Study findings and constraints: Common to patients and controls were 25 to 30 CD8+ CDR3 sequences.

The study profiled TCR beta VDJ and CDR3 using genomic DNA as template. TCRdb processed the reads anew with MiXCR; each CDR3 protein has one entry. In the table there are 200,000 or so distinct CDR3 sequences, under 50% of which are singletons. In regard to this clonotype: The antigen remains undetermined.

Flow cytometry had shown expanded CD8+CD57+ cells in the patients chosen for sequencing. The enrolled patients all had severe acquired aplastic anemia. The blood sampling took place in patients who had so far received no therapy. The CDR3 covers 13 residues. Trimming took 5 bases from V and 6 from J, leaving 13 bases between them. From germline, CDR1 is DFQATT and CDR2 SNEGSKA (reference sequence). This sequence was found in a human donor with aplastic anemia. The rearrangement links TRBV20-1 to TRBJ1-4; D unresolved. The sample was sorted CD4+, CD8+, or CD8+CD57+ T cells (not recorded which) from PBMCs. CDR3 region: CSAPATDDEKLFF. CDR3 in DNA: TGCAGTGCTCCCGCCACGGACGATGAAAAACTGTTTTTT.